This T cell receptor beta chain originates from a study of blood T cell repertoires in COVID-19. Looking at the study overall: Sources were T cells, B-cell-depleted T cells, or PBMCs; the material itself was cDNA or gDNA.

Those who participated ranged in age from roughly 18 to 89 years and resided in about two dozen US areas. Individuals in the exposed group had encountered a COVID-19 case within 2 weeks preceding study entry. V shed 4 bases, J shed 0 bases, and the junction held 5 bases outside the gene matches. The CDR3 spans 15 residues. Germline CDR1 is LNHDA and CDR2 is SQIVND (reference sequence). Clones were sequenced by immunoSEQ multiplex PCR, and TCRdb holds only the in-frame ones, with some missing. The sample records 350,000 to 450,000 clones, around nine tenths being singletons. This receptor was taken from a woman aged 18-30 years who had been exposed to COVID-19. Sequencing used PBMCs or T cells enriched from blood (not recorded which). This chain links TRBV19 with TRBJ1-1, with 7 bases lining up with TRBD1. The CDR3 region is CASSTRTGLNTEAFF. The DNA for the CDR3 is TGTGCCAGTAGTACACGGACAGGCTTGAACACTGAAGCTTTCTTT.